This TCR beta chain was found in a study of early T cells in non-severe SARS-CoV-2 infection. On the study more broadly: Sequenced bulk RNA came from whole blood that was unsorted, and chains were unpaired.

Unique molecular identifiers were affixed to single, distinct cDNA molecules. TCRdb passed the 5' RACE reads through MiXCR, listing each CDR3 protein once. Here the sample spans more than 80,000 distinct CDR3 sequences, about 10% being singletons. V lost 6 bases to trimming and J lost 2 bases, with 18 bases between them. The length of the CDR3 is 16 residues. Germline CDR1 is LNHDA and CDR2 is SQIVND (reference sequence). The rearrangement links TRBV19 to TRBJ2-3, with D tentatively TRBD1 or TRBD2 (5 bases each). This clonotype originated in an adult who was a healthcare worker with PCR-confirmed SARS-CoV-2 infection or an uninfected control (not recorded which). Input material: whole blood. The CDR3: CASRMSGTALTDTQYF. The DNA of the CDR3 is TGTGCCAGTAGGATGTCCGGGACGGCACTCACAGATACGCAGTATTTT.